Shown below are 10 T cell receptor beta chains from a single sample sequenced in a study of blood T cell repertoires in COVID-19. Assay: immunoSEQ multiplex PCR; the TCRdb copy retains only in-frame clones and omits some. Among around 180,000 clones listed, roughly three quarters were seen once. The sequencing sample was made of PBMCs or T cells enriched from blood (not recorded which). Receptor source: a woman aged 50 to 60 with acute COVID-19.

This rearrangement joins TRBV27 to TRBJ2-2; the match to TRBD1 covers 8 bases. V dropped 5 bases and J dropped 4; count of bases not matched to a gene: 9. CDR3 size: 16 residues. Germline assignment: CDR1 MNHEY and CDR2 SMNVEV (reference sequence). The CDR3 sequence is CASSRGQGGGTGELFF. The CDR3 DNA reads as TGTGCCAGCAGTCGCGGACAGGGCGGCGGCACCGGGGAGCTGTTTTTT.

This clone has only a few counts. In nucleotides, the CDR3 is TGTGCCAGCAGTGATAAAAGAGGGGAGACCCAGTACTTC. This gives the protein CASSDKRGETQYF. The chain uses TRBV25-1 and TRBJ2-5, with D perhaps matching TRBD2 (5 bases). V lost 3 bases, J lost 5 bases, and 10 bases lay in between. Per germline, CDR1 MGHDK and CDR2 SYGVNS. This CDR3 contains 13 residues. Complete variable domain (other parts from reference TRBV25-1 and TRBJ2-5): EADIYQTPRYLVIGTGKKITLECSQTMGHDKMYWYQQDPGMELHLIHYSYGVNSTEKGDLSSESTVSRIRTEHFPLTLESARPSHTSQYLCASSDKRGETQYFGPGTRLLVL.

This clone was recorded at least ten times. The gene calls are TRBV5-6 and TRBJ2-1; TRBD2 matches 7 bases. This CDR3 contains 14 residues. Looked up from germline, CDR1 is SGHDT and CDR2 is YYEEEE. V dropped 7 bases and J dropped 4; count of bases not matched to a gene: 8. Written as DNA, the CDR3 is TGTGCCAGCGTTGGACTAGACCGATACAATGAGCAGTTCTTC. Its protein product is CASVGLDRYNEQFF.

V and J are TRBV24-1 and TRBJ2-3; no clear D. V gave up 6 bases and J gave up 5 bases, with 8 bases separating them. This CDR3 contains 12 residues. The germline V gene has CDR1 KGHDR and CDR2 SFDVKD. CDR3 bases: TGTGCCACCAGTCTCGTCGGAGATACGCAGTATTTT. Its translation is CATSLVGDTQYF.

CDR3 nucleotides: TGTGCCAGCAGTGTCGGCGCAGGGGCCCGGTCGAGCTACACCTTC. Its protein is CASSVGAGARSSYTF. V usage is TRBV6-4 and J usage is TRBJ1-2; maybe TRBD1 (6 bases). The CDR3 extends over 15 amino acids. V shed 4 bases and J shed 9 bases, with 21 bases lying between them. Looked up from germline, CDR1 is MRHNA and CDR2 is SNTAGT.

This chain joins TRBV4-2 and TRBJ2-3; 10 bases line up with TRBD2. This CDR3 has 18 amino acids. V was clipped by 4 bases and J by 0 bases; unmatched bases: 10. The germline gives CDR1 LGHNA, CDR2 YNFKEQ. The CDR3 here is CASSPQLAGLSSTDTQYF. In nucleotides, the CDR3 is TGTGCCAGCAGCCCCCAACTAGCGGGGTTATCTAGCACAGATACGCAGTATTTT.

The gene calls are TRBV19 and TRBJ1-3, with D perhaps matching TRBD1 (6 bases). Germline V lookup: CDR1 LNHDA, CDR2 SQIVND (reference sequence). V was trimmed by 7 bases and J by 4 bases, leaving 17 bases between them. The CDR3 has 15 residues. In DNA form, the CDR3 reads TGTGCCAGTACATCAAGGAGGACAGACGGAAACACCATATATTTT. It translates to CASTSRRTDGNTIYF. Full variable domain (missing parts from reference TRBV19 and TRBJ1-3): DGGITQSPKYLFRKEGQNVTLSCEQNLNHDAMYWYRQDPGQGLRLIYYSQIVNDFQKGDIAEGYSVSREKKESFPLTVTSAQKNPTAFYLCASTSRRTDGNTIYFGEGSWLTVV.

The rearrangement links TRBV6-5 to TRBJ1-5, with TRBD1 matching over 7 bases. CDR1 MNHEY and CDR2 SVGAGI come from the germline V gene. This CDR3 contains 15 residues. With V trimmed by 5 bases and J by 6 bases, 10 bases remained unmatched. This chain's CDR3 is CASSTTGTAGQPQHF. The CDR3 DNA reads as TGTGCCAGCAGTACCACAGGGACAGCAGGTCAGCCCCAGCATTTT.

This clone was recorded at least ten times. This chain joins TRBV3-1 (or the pseudogene TRBV3-2) and TRBJ1-3; D is undetermined. The CDR3 runs 15 residues. CDR1 and CDR2 (germline): LGHDT, YNNKEL (reference sequence). Trimming left V 0 bases short and J 0 bases short, with 6 bases between. In DNA form, the CDR3 reads TGTGCCAGCAGCCAAGATATGAGCTCTGGAAACACCATATATTTT. Protein: CASSQDMSSGNTIYF.

The genes are TRBV28 and TRBJ2-1, with D possibly being TRBD1 (5 bases). Per the germline V gene, CDR1 is MDHEN and CDR2 is SYDVKM. V was pared by 2 bases and J by 9 bases, with 8 bases between. The CDR3 sequence is 12 residues long. The CDR3 DNA follows: TGTGCCAGCAGTTTAAGGGGTAGTGAGCAGTTCTTC. This encodes CASSLRGSEQFF.